This record looks at one T cell receptor beta chain sequence and its context. The data belong to a study of control samples from healthy donors and cancer patients. The CDR3 totals 16 residues. V dropped 1 base and J dropped 0 bases, with 11 bases sitting between them. Germline-derived CDR1 and CDR2 are SGDLS and YYNGEE. Measured with immunoSEQ multiplex PCR; TCRdb has only the in-frame clones, and not every one. The profile shows some 100,000 clones, about nine tenths of them singletons. This rearrangement joins TRBV9 to TRBJ1-3; D is undetermined. Sequencing was carried out using blood. This TCR derives from a human donor in good health. The donor label of this sample is uncertain. CDR3 bases: TGTGCCAGCAGCGTATTCCAGGTACTCTCTGGAAACACCATATATTTT. Protein: CASSVFQVLSGNTIYF.